This T cell receptor beta chain is from a study of blood T cells in healthy people across ages. Germline CDR1 and CDR2: SGHAT and FQDESV (reference sequence). The CDR3 consists of 14 residues. The germline V and J ends were trimmed by 1 base and 5 bases, with 11 bases remaining between them. Notes on this clonotype: Its antigen is not identified.

For the second PCR, which ran for about 7 to 12 cycles, a sample-barcoded 5' primer and a J-beta primer mix were used. One entry per CDR3 protein results from TCRdb running MiXCR on the 5' RACE reads. This sample has hundreds of thousands of distinct CDR3 sequences, with roughly three fifths found just once. PBMCs, at least 6.5 million per sample, were isolated. Study outcomes and limitations: Any changes in expanded clonotypes were possibly confounded, as donor CMV status remained unknown. Greater diversity and more naive CD4+ cells were seen in long-lived donors than in aged donors.

The V call is TRBV11-1, the J call TRBJ2-5, with D perhaps TRBD1 or TRBD2 (5 bases each). This TCR derives from a man aged 40-49 years in good health. Sequencing input: blood. Here the CDR3 reads CASSLVRGRETQYF. Here the CDR3 DNA reads TGTGCCAGCAGCTTAGTTCGGGGCCGCGAGACCCAGTACTTC. Complete variable domain (other parts from reference TRBV11-1 and TRBJ2-5): EAEVAQSPRYKITEKSQAVAFWCDPISGHATLYWYRQILGQGPELLVQFQDESVVDDSQLPKDRFSAERLKGVDSTLKIQPAELGDSAMYLCASSLVRGRETQYFGPGTRLLVL.